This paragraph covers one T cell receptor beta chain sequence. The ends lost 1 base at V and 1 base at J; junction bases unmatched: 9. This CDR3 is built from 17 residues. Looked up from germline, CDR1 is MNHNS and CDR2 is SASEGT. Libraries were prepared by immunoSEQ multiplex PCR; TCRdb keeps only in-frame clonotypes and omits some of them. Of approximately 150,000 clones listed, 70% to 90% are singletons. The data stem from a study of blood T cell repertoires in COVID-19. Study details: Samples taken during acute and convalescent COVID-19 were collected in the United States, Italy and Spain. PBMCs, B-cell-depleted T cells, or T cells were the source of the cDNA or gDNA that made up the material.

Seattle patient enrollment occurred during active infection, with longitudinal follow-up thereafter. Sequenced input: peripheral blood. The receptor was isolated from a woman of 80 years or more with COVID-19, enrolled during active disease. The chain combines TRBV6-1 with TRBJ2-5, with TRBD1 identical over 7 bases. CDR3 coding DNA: TGTGCCAGCAGTGAAGTAGGGTGGGGGACAGCCCAAGAGACCCAGTACTTC. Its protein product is CASSEVGWGTAQETQYF.